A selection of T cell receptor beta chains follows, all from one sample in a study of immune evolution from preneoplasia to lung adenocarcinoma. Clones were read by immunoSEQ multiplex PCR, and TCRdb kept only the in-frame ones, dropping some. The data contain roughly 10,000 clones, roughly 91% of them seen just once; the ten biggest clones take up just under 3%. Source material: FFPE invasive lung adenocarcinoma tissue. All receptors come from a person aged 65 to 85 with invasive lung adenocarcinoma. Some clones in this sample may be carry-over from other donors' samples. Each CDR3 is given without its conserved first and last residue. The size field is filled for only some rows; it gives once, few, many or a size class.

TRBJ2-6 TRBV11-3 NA ASSRRVRQSRANVLT
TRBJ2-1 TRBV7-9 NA ASSLGPAKQF
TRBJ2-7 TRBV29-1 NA SVRRDLSSYEQY
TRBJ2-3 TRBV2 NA ASSGPVGDAQY
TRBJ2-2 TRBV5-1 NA ASSLAGSGGFTGELF
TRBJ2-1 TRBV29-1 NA SVEKAGGSLGYNEQF
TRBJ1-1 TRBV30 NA AWKRGLTEAF
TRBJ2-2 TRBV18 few ASSPPPVTDKNTGELF
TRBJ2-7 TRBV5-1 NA ASSLGPEQY
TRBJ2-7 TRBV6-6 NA ASSYSSIGQY
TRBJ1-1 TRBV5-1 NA ASSLRTGLNTEAF
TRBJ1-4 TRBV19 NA ASSPTGSATNEKLF
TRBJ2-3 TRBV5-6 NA ASSFADTQY
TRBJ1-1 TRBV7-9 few ASSFGEGET
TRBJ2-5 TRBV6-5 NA ASGGRETQY
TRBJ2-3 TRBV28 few ASSWGLAPDTQY
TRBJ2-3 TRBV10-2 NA ASNARGLAGKRSGDTQY
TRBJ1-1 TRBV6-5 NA ASNRRQGGTAF
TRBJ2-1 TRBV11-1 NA ASSSDVGGRWNEQF
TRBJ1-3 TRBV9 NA ASSVGTGPGNTIY
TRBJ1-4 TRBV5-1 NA ASSVSGGSTNEKLF
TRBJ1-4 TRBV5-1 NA ASSATGGTNEKLF
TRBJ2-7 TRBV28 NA ASSLSVSAGSEQY
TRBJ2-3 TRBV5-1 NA ASSLWEPTGTDTQY
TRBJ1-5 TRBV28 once ASSPGTGGFSNQPQH
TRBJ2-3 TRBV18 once ASSEVDTQY
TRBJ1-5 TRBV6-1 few ASKRTGPRQPQH
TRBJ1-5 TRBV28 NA ASSLRRLNQPQH
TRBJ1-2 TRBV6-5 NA ASSYGGVYGYT
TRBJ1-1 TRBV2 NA ACSVGGGLTEAF
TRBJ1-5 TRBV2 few ASFTGGANQPQH
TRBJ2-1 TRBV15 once ATSPRTGGYNEQF
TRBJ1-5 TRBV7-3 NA ASTEGQFAVWVDQPQH
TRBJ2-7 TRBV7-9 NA ASSLAGLTYEQY
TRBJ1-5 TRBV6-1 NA ASSEYVLSNQPQH
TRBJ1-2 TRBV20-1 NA SAALGRDYT
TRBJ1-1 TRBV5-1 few ASSLDVRGLKAF
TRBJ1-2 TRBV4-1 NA ASSQASTGVIWTNYGYT
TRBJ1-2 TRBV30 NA AWAQGQGNYGYT
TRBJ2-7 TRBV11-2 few ASSLVGTAYEQY